The clone carrying this T cell receptor (beta chain) was recorded only once. Its antigen is unknown. TCRdb's table, derived via immunoSEQ multiplex PCR, lists solely in-frame clones and lacks some. Counted here are more than 85,000 clones, 92% occurring once; the ten biggest clones make up 0.75%. The sample originates from a study of siplizumab effects on memory and regulatory T cells. Findings and limits, study-wide: Naive T cells were seen as more diverse than memory cells and as major alloresponse contributors. Most alloreactive clones went unmapped to unstimulated subsets; only a minor fraction mapped.

The sequencing sample was made of Tregs sorted from blood. The source of this sequence is a human donor in good health.

CDR3 sequence (DNA): TGTGCCAGCAGCGGGAGCCGGGACACTGAAGCTTTCTTT. Protein sequence: CASSGSRDTEAFF. The chain links TRBV7-8 to TRBJ1-1, with unresolved D. This CDR3 is 13 amino acids long. Germline loops: CDR1 SGHVS, CDR2 FQNEAQ. V was pared by 5 bases and J by 3 bases, with 10 bases between.